This entry lists 19 T cell receptor beta chains sequenced from one sample in a study of T cells in tuberculosis. Regarding time point: new active TB diagnosis, blood taken before or within 7 days of starting treatment. Assay used: immunoSEQ multiplex PCR; TCRdb lists only in-frame clones, some missing. The sample records under 40,000 clones, roughly 94% being singletons. Specimen: PBMCs, collected at tuberculosis diagnosis. These receptors originate from an adult with tuberculosis.

The chain combines TRBV6-5 with TRBJ2-5; TRBD1 is a possible D gene (5 bases). Between the trimmed V and J ends, which lost 3 bases and 3 bases, there was a span of 8 bases. Germline V gene data show CDR1 as MNHEY and CDR2 as SVGAGI. The length of the CDR3 is 13 residues. The CDR3 is CASSYIGEETQYF. DNA for the CDR3: TGTGCCAGCAGTTATATAGGGGAAGAGACCCAGTACTTC.

The chain recombines TRBV10-3 with TRBJ2-1; D may be TRBD1 (5 bases). Germline V CDR1 and CDR2: ENHRY, SYGVKD. This CDR3 is built from 18 residues. V was shortened by 4 bases and J by 5 bases, with 24 bases between the two germline ends. The CDR3 coding sequence is TGTGCCATCAGTGTCTCTCAGGGTTCGAGATCCCCGAACAATGAGCAGTTCTTC. It translates to CAISVSQGSRSPNNEQFF.

This chain's CDR3 is CAWSFPGNTEAFF. CDR3 bases: TGTGCCTGGAGTTTTCCAGGAAACACTGAAGCTTTCTTT. V usage is TRBV30 and J usage is TRBJ1-1, with D hard to call. The CDR3 is made up of 13 amino acids. Germline CDR1 reads GTSNPN; CDR2 reads SVGIG (reference sequence). The V end lost 2 bases, the J end lost 2 bases, and 9 bases lay between the germline ends. Full variable domain (outside the CDR3, taken from reference TRBV30 and TRBJ1-1): SQTIHQWPATLVQPVGSPLSLECTVEGTSNPNLYWYRQAAGRGLQLLFYSVGIGQISSEVPQNLSASRPQDRQFILSSKKLLLSDSGFYLCAWSFPGNTEAFFGQGTRLTVV.

V and J are TRBV7-2 and TRBJ2-7; D gene ambiguous. Germline assignment: CDR1 SGHTA and CDR2 FQGNSA. This CDR3 has 16 residues. The germline V and J ends were trimmed by 6 bases and 3 bases, with 21 bases remaining between them. The CDR3 loop reads CASRPELTILDYEQYF. Written as DNA, the CDR3 is TGTGCCAGCAGACCCGAGCTTACGATTCTCGACTACGAGCAGTACTTC.

The chain carries TRBV7-2 and TRBJ1-2, with a tentative D call TRBD1 (5 bases). Trimming pared 5 bases from V and 5 bases from J, leaving 9 bases between. CDR1 and CDR2 from the germline V gene are SGHTA and FQGNSA. The CDR3 runs 12 residues. CDR3 nucleotides: TGTGCCAGCAGCCAGGGCCGGTATGGCTACACCTTC. Translation gives CASSQGRYGYTF.

The chain has TRBV6-1 and TRBJ2-7; 8 nucleotides align to TRBD1. In germline, CDR1 is MNHNS, CDR2 SASEGT. Unmatched junction bases numbered 14, after V lost 4 bases and J lost 0 bases. There are 18 residues in the CDR3. DNA of the CDR3: TGTGCCAGCAGTGGTCCCTGGAGACAGGGGACAAGCTCCTACGAGCAGTACTTC. Translated: CASSGPWRQGTSSYEQYF.

The chain employs TRBV5-5 and TRBJ2-7, with D possibly TRBD1 on 5 matching bases. Germline CDR1 SGHKS, CDR2 YYEKEE (reference sequence). This CDR3 contains 15 residues. V lost 2 bases to trimming and J lost 3 bases, with 15 bases between them. CDR3 sequence reads: CASSFIPQENYEQYF. The CDR3 coding sequence is TGTGCCAGCAGCTTCATTCCACAGGAGAACTACGAGCAGTACTTC.

The chain is built from TRBV11-2 and TRBJ2-7, with D hard to call. The CDR3 sequence is 14 residues long. The V and J ends lost 5 bases and 0 bases respectively, with 11 bases between them. CDR1 is SGHAT and CDR2 is FQNNGV in the germline V gene. CDR3 nucleotides: TGTGCCAGCAGCCAAGTAGCACGCTCCTACGAGCAGTACTTC. It codes for CASSQVARSYEQYF.

This CDR3 reads CASSPGDRIEKLFF. The CDR3 nucleotides are TGTGCCAGCAGTCCAGGGGACAGGATTGAAAAACTGTTTTTT. The V and J genes are TRBV28 and TRBJ1-4; 8 bases fit TRBD1. The ends lost 5 bases at V and 7 bases at J; junction bases unmatched: 6. Germline values: CDR1 MDHEN, CDR2 SYDVKM. The CDR3 is made up of 14 amino acids.

The rearrangement uses TRBV6-5 and TRBJ2-7; 7 bases map to TRBD1. V was clipped by 0 bases and J by 5 bases; unmatched bases: 4. Germline V CDR1 and CDR2: MNHEY, SVGAGI. The length of the CDR3 is 14 residues. The CDR3 reads CASSYSGQPDEQYF. DNA for the CDR3: TGTGCCAGCAGTTACTCGGGACAGCCCGACGAGCAGTACTTC.

Here the CDR3 reads CAGDRCQGDTEAFF. The CDR3 DNA is TGTGCCGGAGATCGGTGTCAGGGGGACACTGAAGCTTTCTTT. The J gene is TRBJ1-1, the V gene TRBV6-6; 7 bases map to TRBD1. Per the germline V gene, CDR1 is MNHNY and CDR2 is SVGAGI (reference sequence). The CDR3 runs 14 residues. Trimming took 11 bases from V and 3 from J; bases not matched to a gene: 12.

The V call is TRBV19, the J call TRBJ1-2; a weak D match, TRBD1 (5 bases). The CDR3 spans 14 residues. V gave up 7 bases and J gave up 7 bases, with 19 bases separating them. Germline loops: CDR1 LNHDA, CDR2 SQIVND (reference sequence). The chain's CDR3 is CASTEPGRVGGYTF. CDR3 in DNA: TGTGCCAGTACCGAACCGGGCAGGGTCGGTGGCTACACCTTC.

Here the CDR3 reads CASSLGGYGGELFF. CDR3 DNA: TGTGCCAGCAGCTTAGGGGGCTATGGCGGGGAGCTGTTTTTT. The J gene is TRBJ2-2, the V gene TRBV11-3; TRBD1 might be the D (5 bases). V gave up 1 base and J gave up 7 bases, with 10 bases separating them. Germline V gene lookup returns CDR1 SGHNT and CDR2 YENEEA. CDR3 length: 14 residues.

The chain recombines TRBV29-1 with TRBJ1-2; TRBD1 matches at 7 bases. J lost 8 bases, V lost 7 bases, and 16 bases had no gene match. The CDR3 spans 14 residues. Per the germline V gene, CDR1 is SQVTM and CDR2 is ANQGSEA. CDR3 DNA sequence: TGCAGCGCCGTTAGACGGCCACAGGGGATCGGCTACACCTTC. It yields the protein CSAVRRPQGIGYTF.

The chain combines TRBV6-1 with TRBJ1-1; TRBD1 might be the D (5 bases). CDR3 length equals 19 residues. The germline V gene encodes CDR1 MNHNS and CDR2 SASEGT. The germline V and J ends were trimmed by 4 bases and 3 bases, with 27 bases remaining between them. CDR3 DNA sequence: TGTGCCAGCAGTGGACGATCAAGGGGATTGTTTTTCGAGGACACTGAAGCTTTCTTT. Translated, it gives CASSGRSRGLFFEDTEAFF.

The chain has TRBV4-1 and TRBJ1-1; D unresolved. The CDR3 runs 14 residues. The V and J ends lost 1 base and 9 bases respectively, with 15 bases between them. Germline CDR1 reads MGHRA; CDR2 reads YSYEKL. As DNA, the CDR3 is TGCGCCAGCAGCCAAGTATCTCAGGAATCCAAAGCTTTCTTT. Residues: CASSQVSQESKAFF.

This clone is a singleton in its sample. The chain is built from TRBV28 and TRBJ2-7; no clear D. Looked up from germline, CDR1 is MDHEN and CDR2 is SYDVKM. CDR3 length equals 12 residues. The V end was cut by 6 bases, the J end by 3 bases, with 9 bases between. CDR3 loop: CASRLTGYEQYF. CDR3 in DNA: TGTGCCAGCAGGCTTACGGGCTACGAGCAGTACTTC.

The chain is built from TRBV11-2 and TRBJ1-4; 7 positions agree with TRBD1. CDR1 is SGHAT, CDR2 FQNNGV, per germline. This CDR3 comprises 17 residues. With 6 bases clipped from V and 7 bases from J, the junction kept 17 bases outside the gene matches. CDR3: CASSPDRTGTALEKLFF. CDR3 nucleotide sequence: TGTGCCAGCAGTCCAGACAGAACCGGGACAGCCCTTGAAAAACTGTTTTTT.

V gene TRBV18 combines with J gene TRBJ2-7; 7 bases fit TRBD1. CDR3 length: 12 amino acids. The V gene end was trimmed by 4 bases and the J gene end by 6 bases; junction bases not matched to a gene: 3. Germline CDR1 is KGHSH and CDR2 is LQKENI. Written as DNA, the CDR3 is TGTGCCAGCTCACAGGGGGCCTCCGAGCAGTACTTC. As protein: CASSQGASEQYF.